The 3 T cell receptor beta chains in this list originate from one sample, sequenced in a study of blood T cell repertoires in COVID-19. Data came from immunoSEQ multiplex PCR; TCRdb stores just in-frame clones and leaves some out. The table lists 80,000 to 100,000 clones, roughly nine tenths of them singletons. The sequenced material came from peripheral blood. These receptor sequences come from a human donor with active COVID-19. The donor label of this sample is uncertain.

The gene calls are TRBV3-1 (or the pseudogene TRBV3-2) and TRBJ2-5, with a possible D match to TRBD1 (6 bases). The CDR3 sequence is 15 residues long. V dropped 8 bases and J dropped 1 base, with 17 bases sitting between them. CDR1 and CDR2 (germline): LGHDT, YNNKEL (reference sequence). This CDR3 reads CASGGRQATQETQYF. In DNA form, the CDR3 reads TGTGCCAGCGGTGGAAGACAGGCGACCCAAGAGACCCAGTACTTC.

The chain links TRBV6-1 to TRBJ2-5; possibly TRBD1 for D (5 bases). In germline, CDR1 is MNHNS, CDR2 SASEGT. The CDR3 contains 15 residues. Trimming took 2 bases from V and 5 from J, leaving 15 bases between them. CDR3 sequence: CASSETGSQGETQYF. DNA for the CDR3: TGTGCCAGCAGTGAAACAGGATCCCAGGGTGAGACCCAGTACTTC.

The rearrangement uses TRBV10-3 and TRBJ2-7, with 13 bases fitting TRBD2. This CDR3 has 15 amino acids. The germline CDR1 and CDR2 sequences are ENHRY and SYGVKD. V trimming: 6 bases; J trimming: 1 base; junction bases outside the gene matches: 3. The CDR3 coding sequence is TGTGCCATCAGGGGACTAGCGGGGAAATCCTACGAGCAGTACTTC. This encodes CAIRGLAGKSYEQYF.